What follows are 2 T cell receptor beta chains derived from one specimen sequenced in a study of blood T cell repertoires in COVID-19. Only in-frame clones appear in the TCRdb table, and some are missing; sequencing was by immunoSEQ multiplex PCR. The sample has fewer than 250,000 clones; roughly 86% are singletons. Sequenced: peripheral blood. All receptors derive from a woman aged 60-70 years with acute or convalescent COVID-19.

The CDR3 protein is CASSPWTGTVRELFF. The CDR3 DNA reads TGTGCCAGCAGCCCTTGGACAGGGACTGTGCGGGAGCTGTTTTTT. J is TRBJ2-2 and V is TRBV28, with 8 bases that match TRBD1. This CDR3 is 15 amino acids long. Germline V gene data show CDR1 as MDHEN and CDR2 as SYDVKM. J gave up 9 bases and V 6 bases, and 12 bases lay outside the gene matches.

This chain uses TRBV12-3 or TRBV12-4 with TRBJ1-1; tentative D call: TRBD1 (5 bases). Trimming took 8 bases from V and 6 from J, leaving 13 bases between them. This CDR3 comprises 12 residues. The CDR3 DNA follows: TGTGCCAGCCGGGGGGTTTGGGCTGAAGCTTTCTTT. It codes for CASRGVWAEAFF.